This T cell receptor (beta chain) appears in the sequencing data of a study of shared clonotypes between healthy human individuals (dated by TCRdb to the early 2020s). Turning to the overall study: The cohort included a few men and two women between 18 and 49 years of age. For each donor, CD4 naive and CD4 memory were each run on three plates, CD8 naive on two plates, and CD8 memory on one plate. To estimate repertoire size and how much clonotypes are shared between individuals, the study performed deep sequencing of blood TCR repertoires from a few healthy adults. Libraries were prepared and TCR repertoires were sequenced by different laboratories using diverse techniques, in order to increase sequencing depth and limit assay-specific biases. Per donor, leukapheresis produced somewhere between about 0.9 and 9 billion PBMCs. Overall study results and their limits: About 5% of naive CD4, around 3.5% of naive CD8, around 2.3% of memory CD4, and 0.35% to 0.5% of memory CD8 clonotypes were shared across several donors. Clonotypes shared by all four sorted-subset donors showed higher generation probabilities than non-shared clonotypes. Larger estimated clonotype richness was generally found for naive subsets than for memory subsets. Pairwise subsampling indicated that sequencing depth was expected to affect the degree of clonotype sharing among donors. Incomplete sequencing was indicated by rarefaction of sorted-subset datasets, despite the large sequencing depth. Sampling was limited to blood, and TCR repertoires in tissue likely differ from TCR repertoires in blood. The genetic and exposure-history diversity represented was limited by the small number of donors.

The CDR3, from cysteine to phenylalanine, totals 14 residues. Left in the record is the CDR3 DNA by itself, 42 bases read in frame from the first base. For CDR1 and CDR2, the germline V gene lists MNHEY and SVGAGI. V and J lose 5 bases and 9 bases, and a span of 14 bases separates them. Using the deep immunoSEQ assay, multiplex PCR amplified TCR CDR3 regions from genomic DNA. Genomic DNA extracted from each cell subset was distributed evenly over all wells of several immunoSEQ 96-well plates, and each plate served as one replicate. For sorted subsets, each replicate PCR was loaded with about 0.2 ug genomic DNA, equivalent to 30,000 or so T cell genomes. Purified libraries were quantified with a Qubit 3.0 fluorometer, sized on a Bioanalyzer 2100, and re-quantified with the KAPA Library Quantification kit. Every immunoSEQ 96-well plate was sequenced on a separate single-read 150-cycle Illumina NextSeq 550 flow cell. From the authors' description of their analysis: Because only junctional sequences without quality scores were contained in the immunoSEQ output, filtering matching that applied to full-length reads could not be performed. To assign V/J genes and CDR3, sequences were annotated against IMGT germline references using PyIR, a Python wrapper for IgBLAST v1.9. Any read was removed if the V/J assignment was weak (E-value above 1e-6), the CDR3 was missing, or the read contained stop codons, out-of-frame junctions, or ambiguous translated residues. A V3J clonotype was defined by an identical inferred V gene, J gene, and CDR3 amino acid sequence. The percentage overlap between two repertoires was calculated by dividing the number of shared unique clonotypes by the size of the smaller repertoire. RTK rarefaction, the Chao1 estimator, and Recon v2.1 estimates of unobserved clonotypes were used to assess repertoire richness. OLGA was used to compute generation probabilities for all TCRbeta clonotypes that the gDNA method yielded from a few donors. TCRdb took over this immuneACCESS table, retaining in-frame rearrangements with V and J assigned. Such tables are incomplete; in checked studies, under half of the missing clones stem from an unresolved V gene, and the remainder is unexplained. V and J calls and clone size come straight from that table; D and trimming were deduced from the DNA. The sample profile shows roughly 2 million clones; 95% of them were found once. The leading ten clones occupy more than 0.1% of the sample.

As regards this clone: Its antigen is not yet known. No much larger clone is present one base from it, and per-base qualities are unavailable.

Donors were healthy HIV-negative adults with no recently reported acute infections or vaccinations. Only Caucasian adults living in Nashville, Tennessee, USA were represented among the donors. CD4+ T cells were enriched by magnetic negative selection, after which naive cells were positively selected on CD45RA and the negative fraction was taken as the memory subset. Blood was obtained by leukapheresis, after which PBMCs were separated by Ficoll-Histopaque density gradient centrifugation and cryopreserved in liquid nitrogen vapor phase. Analytical flow cytometry was used to check the purity and quantity of each magnetically sorted T cell population. Genomic DNA was isolated from each sorted fraction and quantified by UV absorbance on a Nanodrop 2000c.

The clonotype originates from a man aged 18-30 years in good health. Material for sequencing was naive CD4+ T cells sorted from blood. Read against the paper, the sample's cell subset or site label means: CD45RA+ positively selected. The chain links TRBV6-5 with TRBJ1-6; the D gene is perhaps TRBD1, from 6 matching bases. This receptor carries the CDR3 CASSRTGWGSPLHF. The nucleotide sequence reads TGTGCCAGCAGTCGAACAGGGTGGGGTTCACCCCTCCACTTT.